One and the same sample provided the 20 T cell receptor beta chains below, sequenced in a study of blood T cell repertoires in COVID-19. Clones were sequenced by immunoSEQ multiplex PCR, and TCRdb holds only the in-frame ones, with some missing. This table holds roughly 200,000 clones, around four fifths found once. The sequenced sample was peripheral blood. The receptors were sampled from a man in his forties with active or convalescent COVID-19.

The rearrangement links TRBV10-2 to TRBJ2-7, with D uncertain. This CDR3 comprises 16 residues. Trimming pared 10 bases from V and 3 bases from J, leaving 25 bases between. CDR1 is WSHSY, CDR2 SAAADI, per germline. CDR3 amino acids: CATTPETPVLIYEQYF. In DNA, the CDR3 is TGCGCCACCACGCCTGAGACTCCCGTATTAATCTACGAGCAGTACTTC.

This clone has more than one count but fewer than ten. CDR3 sequence: CASRAWDSMGTEAFF. The CDR3 nucleotides read TGTGCCAGCAGGGCCTGGGACTCAATGGGCACTGAAGCTTTCTTT. J is TRBJ1-1 and V is TRBV6-1, with a tentative D call TRBD1 (5 bases). V was cut by 6 bases and J by 4 bases, with 18 bases left in between. Germline V gives CDR1 MNHNS, CDR2 SASEGT. The CDR3 runs 15 residues.

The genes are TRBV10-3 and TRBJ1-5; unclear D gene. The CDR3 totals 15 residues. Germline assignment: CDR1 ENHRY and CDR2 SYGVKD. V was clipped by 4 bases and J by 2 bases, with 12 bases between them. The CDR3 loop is CAISVGREGNQPQHF. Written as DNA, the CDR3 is TGTGCCATCAGTGTCGGGAGGGAGGGCAATCAGCCCCAGCATTTT.

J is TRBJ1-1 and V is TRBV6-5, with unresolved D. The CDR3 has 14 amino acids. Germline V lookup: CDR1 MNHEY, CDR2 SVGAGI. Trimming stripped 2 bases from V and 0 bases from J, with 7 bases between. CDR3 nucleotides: TGTGCCAGCAGTTACGAGTTGATGAACACTGAAGCTTTCTTT. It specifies CASSYELMNTEAFF.

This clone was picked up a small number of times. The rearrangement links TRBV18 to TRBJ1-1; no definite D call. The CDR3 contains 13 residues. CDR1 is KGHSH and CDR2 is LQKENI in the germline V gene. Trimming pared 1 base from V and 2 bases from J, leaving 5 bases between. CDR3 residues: CASSPQLNTEAFF. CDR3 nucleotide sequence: TGTGCCAGCTCACCACAACTCAACACTGAAGCTTTCTTT.

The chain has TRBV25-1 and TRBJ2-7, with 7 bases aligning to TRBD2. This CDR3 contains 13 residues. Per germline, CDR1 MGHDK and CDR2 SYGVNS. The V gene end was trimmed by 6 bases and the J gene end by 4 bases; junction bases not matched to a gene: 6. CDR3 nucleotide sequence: TGTGCCAGCAGGAGGGGAGGGGATTACGAGCAGTACTTC. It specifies CASRRGGDYEQYF.

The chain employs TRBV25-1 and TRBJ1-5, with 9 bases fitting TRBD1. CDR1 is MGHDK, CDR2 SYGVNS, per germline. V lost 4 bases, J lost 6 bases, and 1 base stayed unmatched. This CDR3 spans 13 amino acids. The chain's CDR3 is CASSGTGAQPQHF. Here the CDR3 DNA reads TGTGCCAGCAGTGGGACAGGGGCTCAGCCCCAGCATTTT.

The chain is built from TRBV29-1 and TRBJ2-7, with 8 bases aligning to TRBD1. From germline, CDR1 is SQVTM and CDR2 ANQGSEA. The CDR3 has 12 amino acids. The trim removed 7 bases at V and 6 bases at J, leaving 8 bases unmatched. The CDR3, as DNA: TGCAGCGCCGGGACAGGCAGTTTCGAGCAGTACTTC. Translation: CSAGTGSFEQYF.

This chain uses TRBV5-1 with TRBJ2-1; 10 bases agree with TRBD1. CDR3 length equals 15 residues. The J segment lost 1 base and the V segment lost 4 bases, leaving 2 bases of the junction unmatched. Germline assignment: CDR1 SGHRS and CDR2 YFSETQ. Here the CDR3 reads CASSEGQGSYNEQFF. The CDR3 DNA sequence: TGCGCCAGCAGCGAGGGACAGGGGTCCTACAATGAGCAGTTCTTC.

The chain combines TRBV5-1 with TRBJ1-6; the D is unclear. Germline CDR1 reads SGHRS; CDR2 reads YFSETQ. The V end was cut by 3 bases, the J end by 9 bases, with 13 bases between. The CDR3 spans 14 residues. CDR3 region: CASSYVEGGSPLHF. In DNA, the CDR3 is TGCGCCAGCAGCTATGTGGAGGGCGGTTCACCCCTCCACTTT.

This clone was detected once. The chain's CDR3 is CASSDRDRSSYEQYF. The CDR3 coding sequence is TGTGCCAGCAGTGACCGGGACAGGAGCTCCTACGAGCAGTACTTC. The chain couples TRBV6-1 to TRBJ2-5; 8 bases map to TRBD1. TRBJ2-7 matches the DNA end more closely, so the J call is doubtful. There are 15 residues in the CDR3. Germline lookup yields CDR1 MNHNS and CDR2 SASEGT.

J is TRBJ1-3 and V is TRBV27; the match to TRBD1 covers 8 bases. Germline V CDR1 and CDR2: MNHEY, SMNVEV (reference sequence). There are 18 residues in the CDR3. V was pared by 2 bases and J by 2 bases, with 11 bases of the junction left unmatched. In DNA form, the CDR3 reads TGTGCCAGCAGTTTACGCCCCGACAGGGGTCCCCCTGGAAACACCATATATTTT. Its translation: CASSLRPDRGPPGNTIYF.

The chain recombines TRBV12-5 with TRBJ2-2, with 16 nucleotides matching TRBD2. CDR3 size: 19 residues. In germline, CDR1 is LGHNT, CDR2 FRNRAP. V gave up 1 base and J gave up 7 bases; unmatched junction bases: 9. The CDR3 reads CASGLGPGLAGGSVGELFF. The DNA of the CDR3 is TGTGCTAGTGGTTTGGGCCCGGGACTAGCGGGGGGGAGTGTCGGGGAGCTGTTTTTT.

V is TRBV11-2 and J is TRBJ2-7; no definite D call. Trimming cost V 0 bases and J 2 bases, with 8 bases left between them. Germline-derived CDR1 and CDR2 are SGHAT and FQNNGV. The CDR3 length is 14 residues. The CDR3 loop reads CASSLDWQAYEQYF. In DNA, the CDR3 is TGTGCCAGCAGCTTAGATTGGCAAGCCTACGAGCAGTACTTC.

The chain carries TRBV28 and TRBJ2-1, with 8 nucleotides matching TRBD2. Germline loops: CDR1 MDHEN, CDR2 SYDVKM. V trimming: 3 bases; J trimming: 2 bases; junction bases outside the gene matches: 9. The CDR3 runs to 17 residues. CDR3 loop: CASSFSSAGETYNEQFF. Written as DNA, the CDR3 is TGTGCCAGCAGTTTCAGTTCAGCGGGAGAAACCTACAATGAGCAGTTCTTC.

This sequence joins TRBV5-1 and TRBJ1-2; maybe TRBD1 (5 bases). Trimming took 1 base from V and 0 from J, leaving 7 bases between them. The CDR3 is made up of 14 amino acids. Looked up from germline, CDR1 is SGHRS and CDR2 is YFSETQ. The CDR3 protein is CASSLLDTNYGYTF. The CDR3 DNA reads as TGCGCCAGCAGCTTGCTGGACACTAACTATGGCTACACCTTC.

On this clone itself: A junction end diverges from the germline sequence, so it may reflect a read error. CDR3 residues: CASAPGPIF. CDR3 DNA: TGTGCCAGCGCCCCAGGTCCGATCTTC. The chain joins TRBV4-2 to TRBJ2-1; D gene ambiguous. The V gene's germline CDR1 is LGHNA and CDR2 YNFKEQ. This CDR3 spans 9 amino acids.

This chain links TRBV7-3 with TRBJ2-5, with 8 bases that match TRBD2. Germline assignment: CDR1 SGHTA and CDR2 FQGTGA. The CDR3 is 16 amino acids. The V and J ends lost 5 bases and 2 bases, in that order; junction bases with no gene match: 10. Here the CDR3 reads CASSPFPGGSQETQYF. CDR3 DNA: TGTGCCAGCAGCCCGTTTCCGGGAGGGTCTCAAGAGACCCAGTACTTC. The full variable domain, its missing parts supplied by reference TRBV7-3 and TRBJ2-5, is GAGVSQTPSNKVTEKGKYVELRCDPISGHTALYWYRQSLGQGPEFLIYFQGTGAADDSGLPNDRFFAVRPEGSVSTLKIQRTERGDSAVYLCASSPFPGGSQETQYFGPGTRLLVL.

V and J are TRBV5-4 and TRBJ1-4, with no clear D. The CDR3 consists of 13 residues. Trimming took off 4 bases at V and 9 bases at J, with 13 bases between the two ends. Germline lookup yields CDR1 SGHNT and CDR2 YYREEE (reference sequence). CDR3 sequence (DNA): TGTGCCAGCAGCCCCCAGGCGGGGAAAAAACTGTTTTTT. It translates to CASSPQAGKKLFF.

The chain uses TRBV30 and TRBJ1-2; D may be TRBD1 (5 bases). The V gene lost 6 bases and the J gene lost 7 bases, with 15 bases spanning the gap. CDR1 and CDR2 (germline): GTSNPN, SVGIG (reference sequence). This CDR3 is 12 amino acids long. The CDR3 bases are TGTGCCTGCCAGGAATCGGGGGTTGGCTACACCTTC. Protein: CACQESGVGYTF.